This T cell receptor (beta chain) was found in a study of CD8+ T cells in alopecia areata. RNA was extracted and reverse transcribed into cDNA as the sequencing template. Assay used: immunoSEQ multiplex PCR; TCRdb lists only in-frame clones, some missing. The repertoire holds 60,000 to 90,000 clones, with around two thirds as singletons. Treatment here: oral pan-JAK inhibitor, 5-10 mg twice daily. Lesional scalp tissue (obtained by punch biopsy) and peripheral blood were collected from alopecia areata patients. PBMCs provided sorted CD4+ and CD8+ T cells. Notes on this clone: Its antigen is currently unknown.

Overall study findings and caveats: Normal-skin resident alphabeta T cells also appear among scalp sample sequences. Under tofacitinib, numerous expanded lesional clonotypes remained detectable in scalp and blood.

This CDR3 region has 15 residues. The sequencing here drew on CD8+ T cells sorted from blood, taken at week 24, from a patient treated with tofacitinib. The clonotype comes from a human donor with alopecia areata. The chain couples TRBV21-1 to TRBJ2-7. TRBV21-1 is tagged as a pseudogene. The CDR3 region is CASSSRDGENYEQYF. The CDR3 DNA follows: TGTGCCAGCAGCAGTAGGGACGGAGAGAACTACGAGCAGTACTTC.